The 7 T cell receptor beta chains in this list originate from one sample, sequenced in a study of blood T cell repertoires in COVID-19. Using immunoSEQ multiplex PCR, the repertoire was profiled, and TCRdb retains in-frame clones only, with some absent. Of roughly 220,000 clones listed, about 88% are singletons. Sequenced sample: PBMCs or T cells enriched from blood (not recorded which). The receptors stem from a woman in her 30s who had recovered from COVID-19.

This chain joins TRBV5-1 and TRBJ2-5; 12 bases are a match to TRBD2. Trimming removed 0 bases from V and 5 bases from J; junction bases left unmatched: 2. CDR3 length: 15 amino acids. Germline values: CDR1 SGHRS, CDR2 YFSETQ. The CDR3 loop is CASSLASGGGETQYF. CDR3 bases: TGCGCCAGCAGCTTGGCTAGCGGGGGGGGTGAGACCCAGTACTTC.

The chain links TRBV9 to TRBJ1-1; a weak D match, TRBD1 (5 bases). The germline gives CDR1 SGDLS, CDR2 YYNGEE. V was clipped by 0 bases and J by 2 bases, with 8 bases between them. This CDR3 is built from 14 residues. The CDR3 nucleotides read TGTGCCAGCAGCGTAGGGGGCACTAACACTGAAGCTTTCTTT. Translating gives CASSVGGTNTEAFF. The complete variable domain, with remaining parts taken from reference TRBV9 and TRBJ1-1, reads DSGVTQTPKHLITATGQRVTLRCSPRSGDLSVYWYQQSLDQGLQFLIQYYNGEERAKGNILERFSAQQFPDLHSELNLSSLELGDSALYFCASSVGGTNTEAFFGQGTRLTVV.

The chain links TRBV11-2 to TRBJ2-1, with 9 bases that match TRBD1. J was trimmed by 5 bases and V by 5 bases; bases with no gene match: 7. Germline CDR1 SGHAT, CDR2 FQNNGV. The CDR3 contains 15 residues. The CDR3 region is CASSGGTGSHNEQFF. As DNA, the CDR3 is TGTGCCAGCAGCGGGGGGACAGGGTCCCACAATGAGCAGTTCTTC. The whole variable domain, filled in from reference TRBV11-2 and TRBJ2-1, reads EAGVAQSPRYKIIEKRQSVAFWCNPISGHATLYWYQQILGQGPKLLIQFQNNGVVDDSQLPKDRFSAERLKGVDSTLKIQPAKLEDSAVYLCASSGGTGSHNEQFFGPGTRLTVL.

The rearrangement links TRBV5-1 to TRBJ1-2; TRBD1 aligns across 7 bases. Germline V CDR1 and CDR2: SGHRS, YFSETQ. CDR3 length: 14 amino acids. V was pared by 4 bases and J by 3 bases, with 6 bases of the junction left unmatched. The CDR3 DNA is TGCGCCAGCAGCCCCGAACAGGGGTACTATGGCTACACCTTC. This translates into CASSPEQGYYGYTF.

V is TRBV7-2 and J is TRBJ1-1; D is perhaps TRBD1 (5 bases). V lost 5 bases and J lost 0, with 16 bases in between. Germline values: CDR1 SGHTA, CDR2 FQGNSA. This CDR3 comprises 16 residues. CDR3 nucleotides: TGTGCCAGCAGCCCAATCAGGGCAGATATGAACACTGAAGCTTTCTTT. The encoded protein is CASSPIRADMNTEAFF.

This sequence joins TRBV9 and TRBJ2-3; a weak D match, TRBD2 (6 bases). Germline V gene sequence: CDR1 SGDLS, CDR2 YYNGEE. The germline V and J ends were trimmed by 4 bases and 6 bases, with 18 bases remaining between them. The CDR3 has 15 residues. As DNA, the CDR3 is TGTGCCAGCAGCCTATCTAGGGGCCGGGGGGATACGCAGTATTTT. Protein product: CASSLSRGRGDTQYF.

This clone was seen just once. The chain carries TRBV12-5 and TRBJ2-3; a weak D match, TRBD2 (6 bases). CDR1 is LGHNT, CDR2 FRNRAP, per germline. The germline V and J ends were trimmed by 0 bases and 0 bases, with 7 bases remaining between them. This CDR3 comprises 15 residues. CDR3: CASGLVGTSTDTQYF. CDR3 bases: TGTGCTAGTGGTTTGGTGGGGACTAGCACAGATACGCAGTATTTT.